One and the same sample provided the 25 T cell receptor beta chains below, sequenced in a study of blood T cell repertoires in COVID-19. Sequencing was performed with immunoSEQ multiplex PCR; in TCRdb, only in-frame clones are kept and a portion is missing. The top ten clones hold around 6.3% of a sample with about 370,000 clones, around 89% of them seen once. The sample comprised peripheral blood. The receptors shown here come from a man between 18 and 29 years old with active or convalescent COVID-19.

Here the CDR3 reads CASSQAGAEDTQYF. The CDR3 nucleotides are TGTGCCAGCAGCCAAGCTGGGGCCGAAGATACGCAGTATTTT. The chain recombines TRBV3-1 (or the pseudogene TRBV3-2) with TRBJ2-3; tentatively, D is TRBD1 (5 bases). CDR1 LGHDT and CDR2 YNNKEL come from the germline V gene (reference sequence). Trimming pared 1 base from V and 5 bases from J, leaving 10 bases between. CDR3 size: 14 residues.

The rearrangement links TRBV4-3 to TRBJ2-7, with 8 nucleotides matching TRBD2. Germline assignment: CDR1 LGHNA and CDR2 YSLEER. Trimming removed 0 bases from V and 8 bases from J; junction bases left unmatched: 9. This CDR3 comprises 15 residues. In nucleotides, the CDR3 is TGCGCCAGCAGCCAAGATCGGACTAGCTTCCGAAAGCAGTACTTC. It translates to CASSQDRTSFRKQYF.

The chain joins TRBV6-5 to TRBJ1-1; no clear D. Germline-derived CDR1 and CDR2 are MNHEY and SVGAGI. The V and J ends lost 10 bases and 4 bases respectively, with 7 bases between them. The CDR3 extends over 10 amino acids. The CDR3 spells CATQRTEAFF. The CDR3 DNA sequence: TGTGCCACCCAGCGCACTGAAGCTTTCTTT.

This sequence joins TRBV19 and TRBJ2-1, with 9 bases matching TRBD2. This CDR3 has 15 residues. Germline V gives CDR1 LNHDA, CDR2 SQIVND (reference sequence). Trimming cost V 9 bases and J 6 bases; bases outside gene matches: 12. In DNA, the CDR3 is TGTGCCAGCAGGAGGCCGGGACTAGCTTTCAATGAGCAGTTCTTC. It encodes CASRRPGLAFNEQFF. Full variable domain (missing parts from reference TRBV19 and TRBJ2-1): DGGITQSPKYLFRKEGQNVTLSCEQNLNHDAMYWYRQDPGQGLRLIYYSQIVNDFQKGDIAEGYSVSREKKESFPLTVTSAQKNPTAFYLCASRRPGLAFNEQFFGPGTRLTVL.

The chain links TRBV27 to TRBJ2-3; TRBD2 aligns across 11 bases. CDR3 length equals 17 residues. Germline loops: CDR1 MNHEY, CDR2 SMNVEV (reference sequence). Germline trimming cut 6 bases from V and 1 base from J; bases unmatched to any gene: 9. CDR3 bases: TGTGCCAGCAGCTTAACTGTGGGACTAGCGGGCACAGATACGCAGTATTTT. Its translation: CASSLTVGLAGTDTQYF.

V and J are TRBV6-1 and TRBJ2-1; 13 bases align to TRBD2. Germline V gives CDR1 MNHNS, CDR2 SASEGT. Germline trimming cut 4 bases from V and 7 bases from J; bases unmatched to any gene: 16. The CDR3 has 19 amino acids. CDR3 amino acids: CASSGPGLAGRSGRNEQFF. As DNA, the CDR3 is TGTGCCAGCAGTGGACCGGGACTAGCGGGGAGGTCGGGACGAAATGAGCAGTTCTTC.

The gene calls are TRBV11-2 and TRBJ2-3, with D possibly matching TRBD2 (5 bases). V lost 1 base to trimming and J lost 2 bases, with 10 bases between them. Germline-derived CDR1 and CDR2 are SGHAT and FQNNGV. The CDR3 covers 15 residues. DNA for the CDR3: TGTGCCAGCAGCTTAGTGAGCGGATTCACAGATACGCAGTATTTT. The encoded protein is CASSLVSGFTDTQYF.

This chain connects TRBV7-9 to TRBJ2-7, with 13 bases fitting TRBD2. CDR1 is SEHNR, CDR2 FQNEAQ, per germline (reference sequence). V lost 4 bases to trimming and J lost 3 bases; unmatched junction nucleotides: 15. The length of the CDR3 is 19 residues. This CDR3 is CASSSPGTSGTLNNYEQYF. The CDR3 nucleotides are TGTGCCAGCAGCTCCCCCGGGACTAGCGGGACCTTGAATAACTACGAGCAGTACTTC.

This clone was counted between two and nine times. The V gene is TRBV5-1, the J gene TRBJ1-6, with 8 bases matching TRBD1. The CDR3 totals 17 residues. J gave up 3 bases and V 0 bases, and 5 bases lay outside the gene matches. Germline values: CDR1 SGHRS, CDR2 YFSETQ. Here the CDR3 reads CASSLEQGTGYNSPLHF. CDR3 in DNA: TGCGCCAGCAGCTTGGAACAAGGGACAGGCTATAATTCACCCCTCCACTTT.

As to this clone: The same CDR3 also results from other DNA sequences found in this sample. The chain couples TRBV4-2 to TRBJ2-3; 11 bases align to TRBD2. Germline V gives CDR1 LGHNA, CDR2 YNFKEQ. The CDR3 has 16 residues. J lost 0 bases, V lost 1 base, and 0 bases had no gene match. Written as DNA, the CDR3 is TGTGCCAGCAGCCAAGGACTAGCGGGAAGCACAGATACGCAGTATTTT. Translating gives CASSQGLAGSTDTQYF.

The genes are TRBV19 and TRBJ2-1; 9 bases align to TRBD1. The length of the CDR3 is 15 residues. Trimming at V came to 4 bases and at J to 8 bases, leaving 9 bases not matched to a gene. Germline V gene sequence: CDR1 LNHDA, CDR2 SQIVND (reference sequence). The CDR3 loop reads CASSSGGTGKYEQFF. CDR3 coding DNA: TGTGCCAGTAGTAGTGGGGGGACAGGGAAGTATGAGCAGTTCTTC. The variable domain in full, with the rest retrieved from reference TRBV19 and TRBJ2-1, is DGGITQSPKYLFRKEGQNVTLSCEQNLNHDAMYWYRQDPGQGLRLIYYSQIVNDFQKGDIAEGYSVSREKKESFPLTVTSAQKNPTAFYLCASSSGGTGKYEQFFGPGTRLTVL.

The genes are TRBV7-2 and TRBJ1-3; D possibly corresponds to TRBD1 (5 bases). This CDR3 has 15 residues. The germline gives CDR1 SGHTA, CDR2 FQGNSA. V was pared by 3 bases and J by 1 base, with 10 bases between. The CDR3 region is CASSFQGFSGNTIYF. The CDR3 DNA follows: TGTGCCAGCAGCTTCCAGGGTTTTTCTGGAAACACCATATATTTT.

V gene TRBV4-1 combines with J gene TRBJ2-3, with D perhaps matching TRBD2 (5 bases). The CDR3 is made up of 14 amino acids. Trimming took off 4 bases at V and 1 base at J, with 9 bases between the two ends. Germline-derived CDR1 and CDR2 are MGHRA and YSYEKL. The CDR3 here is CASSLGLGTDTQYF. In DNA form, the CDR3 reads TGCGCCAGCAGCCTCGGACTGGGCACAGATACGCAGTATTTT.

The chain uses TRBV28 and TRBJ1-2; tentative D call: TRBD1 (6 bases). The germline V gene has CDR1 MDHEN and CDR2 SYDVKM. The CDR3 length is 14 residues. The V end was cut by 7 bases, the J end by 8 bases, with 20 bases between. The CDR3 loop is CASTIRDTSGGYTF. The CDR3 nucleotides are TGTGCCAGCACGATCCGGGACACCAGTGGGGGCTACACCTTC.

This rearrangement joins TRBV6-2 or TRBV6-3 to TRBJ2-6; 7 nucleotides agree with TRBD1. Germline V gene data show CDR1 as MNHEY and CDR2 as SVGEGT. V dropped 0 bases and J dropped 0; count of bases not matched to a gene: 8. The length of the CDR3 is 19 residues. The CDR3 sequence: CASSYSTGTPSSGANVLTF. In DNA, the CDR3 is TGTGCCAGCAGTTACTCGACAGGGACACCAAGCTCTGGGGCCAACGTCCTGACTTTC.

CDR3 DNA sequence: TGTGCCAGCCTAAAGGGGGCCGGCTCGGACATTCAGTACTTC. Translating gives CASLKGAGSDIQYF. V and J are TRBV28 and TRBJ2-4; TRBD1 matches 7 bases. V shed 8 bases, J shed 8 bases, and the junction held 12 bases outside the gene matches. From germline, CDR1 is MDHEN and CDR2 SYDVKM. This CDR3 contains 14 residues.

The chain combines TRBV28 with TRBJ1-2, with D unresolved. The CDR3 consists of 15 residues. Trimming took 6 bases from V and 1 from J, leaving 15 bases between them. Germline V gene lookup returns CDR1 MDHEN and CDR2 SYDVKM. The CDR3 loop is CASRTPEVHNYGYTF. As DNA, the CDR3 is TGTGCCAGCAGAACCCCCGAGGTACATAACTATGGCTACACCTTC.

The chain links TRBV24-1 to TRBJ1-1; 11 positions match TRBD1. The junction had 1 base not matched to a gene; V was cut back by 2 bases and J by 6 bases. Germline V gives CDR1 KGHDR, CDR2 SFDVKD. The CDR3 is made up of 14 amino acids. This CDR3 is CATSDSGQGAEAFF. The DNA of the CDR3 is TGTGCCACCAGTGATTCGGGACAGGGGGCTGAAGCTTTCTTT.

This rearrangement joins TRBV11-2 to TRBJ2-5, with 7 bases fitting TRBD2. J lost 5 bases, V lost 5 bases, and 5 bases had no gene match. The CDR3 length is 13 residues. Looked up from germline, CDR1 is SGHAT and CDR2 is FQNNGV. The CDR3 loop reads CASSVFSGETQYF. The CDR3 bases are TGTGCCAGCAGCGTTTTTAGCGGGGAGACCCAGTACTTC.

J is TRBJ2-3 and V is TRBV6-6, with 8 bases lining up with TRBD1. Per germline, CDR1 MNHNY and CDR2 SVGAGI (reference sequence). The CDR3 covers 15 residues. Trimming removed 6 bases from V and 0 bases from J; junction bases left unmatched: 5. The CDR3, as DNA: TGTGCCAGCAGAGACAGGGGACATAGCACAGATACGCAGTATTTT. It codes for CASRDRGHSTDTQYF.

The rearrangement uses TRBV6-5 and TRBJ1-5; D perhaps matches TRBD1 (5 bases). The CDR3 is 14 amino acids. V shed 0 bases and J shed 7 bases, with 10 bases lying between them. Germline values: CDR1 MNHEY, CDR2 SVGAGI. CDR3 sequence: CASSYSISGQPQHF. The CDR3 nucleotides are TGTGCCAGCAGTTACTCGATTTCAGGGCAGCCCCAGCATTTT.

The rearrangement links TRBV9 to TRBJ2-5; the D gene is possibly TRBD2 (6 bases). Between the trimmed V and J ends, which lost 3 bases and 8 bases, there was a span of 14 bases. In germline, CDR1 is SGDLS, CDR2 YYNGEE. This CDR3 has 13 amino acids. The CDR3 protein is CASSAWGETTQYF. The DNA for the CDR3 is TGTGCCAGCAGCGCATGGGGGGAGACAACCCAGTACTTC.

The J gene is TRBJ2-7, the V gene TRBV5-5, with 8 bases fitting TRBD2. V lost 3 bases, J lost 2 bases, and 10 bases stayed unmatched. Germline V gives CDR1 SGHKS, CDR2 YYEKEE (reference sequence). The CDR3 totals 16 residues. CDR3: CASSSLSGTQTYEQYF. DNA of the CDR3: TGTGCCAGCAGCTCACTTAGCGGGACCCAGACCTACGAGCAGTACTTC. Filled out from reference TRBV5-5 and TRBJ2-7, the complete variable domain reads DAGVTQSPTHLIKTRGQQVTLRCSPISGHKSVSWYQQVLGQGPQFIFQYYEKEERGRGNFPDRFSARQFPNYSSELNVNALLLGDSALYLCASSSLSGTQTYEQYFGPGTRLTVT.

This clone showed up just once. The chain carries TRBV4-1 and TRBJ2-5, with TRBD1 matching over 8 bases. The CDR3 spans 15 residues. Germline values: CDR1 MGHRA, CDR2 YSYEKL. Losses at the gene ends were 4 bases for V and 2 bases for J; bases not matched to a gene: 6. The CDR3 protein is CASSPDRAKQETQYF. The CDR3 nucleotides read TGCGCCAGCAGCCCGGACAGGGCCAAACAAGAGACCCAGTACTTC.

The chain uses TRBV2 and TRBJ2-5; 10 nucleotides align to TRBD1. Trimming removed 11 bases from V and 2 bases from J; junction bases left unmatched: 8. The length of the CDR3 is 14 residues. CDR1 is SNHLY and CDR2 is FYNNEI in the germline V gene. The CDR3 DNA reads as TGTGCCGACAGGACAGGGGGGGGACAAGAGACCCAGTACTTC. It encodes CADRTGGGQETQYF.